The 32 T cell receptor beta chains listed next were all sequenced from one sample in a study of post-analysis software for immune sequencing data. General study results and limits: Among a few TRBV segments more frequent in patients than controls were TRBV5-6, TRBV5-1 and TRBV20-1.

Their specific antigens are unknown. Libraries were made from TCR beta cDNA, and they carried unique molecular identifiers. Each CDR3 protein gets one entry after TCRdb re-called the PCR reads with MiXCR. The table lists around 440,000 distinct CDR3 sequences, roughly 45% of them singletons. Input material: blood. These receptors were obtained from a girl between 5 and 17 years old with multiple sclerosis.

CDR3 region: CASSPSTAVEQYF. The CDR3 DNA is TGTGCCAGCAGTCCTTCGACTGCCGTTGAGCAGTACTTC. This chain joins TRBV6-5 and TRBJ2-5; D not certain. Germline V gene lookup returns CDR1 MNHEY and CDR2 SVGAGI. The CDR3 consists of 13 residues. V shed 5 bases and J shed 11 bases, with 18 bases lying between them.

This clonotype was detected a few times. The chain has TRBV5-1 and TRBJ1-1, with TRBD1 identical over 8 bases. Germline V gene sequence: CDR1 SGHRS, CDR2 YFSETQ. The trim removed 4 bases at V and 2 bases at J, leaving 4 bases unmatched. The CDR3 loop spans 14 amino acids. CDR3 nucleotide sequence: TGCGCCAGCAGCCGGACAGGGTACAACACTGAAGCTTTCTTT. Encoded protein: CASSRTGYNTEAFF.

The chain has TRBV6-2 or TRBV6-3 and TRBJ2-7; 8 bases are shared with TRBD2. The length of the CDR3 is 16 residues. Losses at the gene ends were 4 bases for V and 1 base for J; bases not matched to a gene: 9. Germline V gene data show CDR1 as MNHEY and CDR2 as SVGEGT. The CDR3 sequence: CASSLTSDPWSYEQYF. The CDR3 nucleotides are TGTGCCAGCAGTTTGACTAGCGACCCCTGGTCCTACGAGCAGTACTTC.

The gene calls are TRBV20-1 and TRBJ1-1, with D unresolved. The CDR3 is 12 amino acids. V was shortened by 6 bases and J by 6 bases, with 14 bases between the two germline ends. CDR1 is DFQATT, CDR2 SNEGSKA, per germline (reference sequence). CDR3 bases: TGCAGTGCCAATTCAAACGCCGCTGAAGCTTTCTTT. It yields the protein CSANSNAAEAFF.

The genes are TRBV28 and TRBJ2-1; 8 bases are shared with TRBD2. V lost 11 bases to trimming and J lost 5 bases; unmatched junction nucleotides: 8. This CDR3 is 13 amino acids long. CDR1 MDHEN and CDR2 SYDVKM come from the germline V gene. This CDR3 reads CAYGSGSHNEQFF. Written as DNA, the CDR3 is TGTGCCTACGGCAGCGGGAGTCACAATGAGCAGTTCTTC.

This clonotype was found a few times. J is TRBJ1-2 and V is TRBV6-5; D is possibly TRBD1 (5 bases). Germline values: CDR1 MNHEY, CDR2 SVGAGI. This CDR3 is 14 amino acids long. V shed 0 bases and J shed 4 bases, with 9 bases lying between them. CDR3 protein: CASSYSGGGYGYTF. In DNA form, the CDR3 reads TGTGCCAGCAGTTACTCGGGTGGGGGCTATGGCTACACCTTC.

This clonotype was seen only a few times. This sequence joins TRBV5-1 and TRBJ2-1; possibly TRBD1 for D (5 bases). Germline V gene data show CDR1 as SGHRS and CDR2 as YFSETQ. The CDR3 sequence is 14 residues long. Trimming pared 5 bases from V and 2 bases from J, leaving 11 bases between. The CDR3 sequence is CASSPAGPYNEQFF. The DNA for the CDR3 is TGCGCCAGCAGTCCCGCAGGGCCCTACAATGAGCAGTTCTTC.

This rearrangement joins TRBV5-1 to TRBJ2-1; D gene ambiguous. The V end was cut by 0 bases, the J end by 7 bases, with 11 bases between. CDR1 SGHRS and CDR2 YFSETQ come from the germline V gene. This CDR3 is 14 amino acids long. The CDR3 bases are TGCGCCAGCAGCTTGGGGTCCCCAGAGAATGAGCAGTTCTTC. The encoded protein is CASSLGSPENEQFF.

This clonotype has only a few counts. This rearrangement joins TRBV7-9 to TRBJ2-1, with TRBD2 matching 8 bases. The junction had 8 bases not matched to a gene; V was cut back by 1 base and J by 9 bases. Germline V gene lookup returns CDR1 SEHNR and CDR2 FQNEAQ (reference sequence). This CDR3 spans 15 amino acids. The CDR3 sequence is CASSLVAAGVGEQFF. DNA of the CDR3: TGTGCCAGCAGCTTAGTCGCAGCGGGAGTCGGTGAGCAGTTCTTC. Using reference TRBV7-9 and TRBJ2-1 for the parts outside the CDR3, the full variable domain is DTGVSQNPRHKITKRGQNVTFRCDPISEHNRLYWYRQTLGQGPEFLTYFQNEAQLEKSRLLSDRFSAERPKGSFSTLEIQRTEQGDSAMYLCASSLVAAGVGEQFFGPGTRLTVL.

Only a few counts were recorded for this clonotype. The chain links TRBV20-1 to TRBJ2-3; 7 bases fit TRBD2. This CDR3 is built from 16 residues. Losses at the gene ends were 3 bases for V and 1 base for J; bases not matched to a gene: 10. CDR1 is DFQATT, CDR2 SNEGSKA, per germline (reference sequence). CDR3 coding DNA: TGCAGTGCTAGTACCCCGGGAGGAATCGGCACAGATACGCAGTATTTT. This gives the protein CSASTPGGIGTDTQYF.

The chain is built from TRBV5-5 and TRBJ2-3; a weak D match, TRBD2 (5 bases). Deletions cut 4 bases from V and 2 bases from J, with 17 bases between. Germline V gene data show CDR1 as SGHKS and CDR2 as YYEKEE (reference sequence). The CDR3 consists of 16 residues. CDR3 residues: CASSHPGSRTTDTQYF. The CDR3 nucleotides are TGTGCCAGCAGCCACCCGGGGAGCCGGACCACAGATACGCAGTATTTT.

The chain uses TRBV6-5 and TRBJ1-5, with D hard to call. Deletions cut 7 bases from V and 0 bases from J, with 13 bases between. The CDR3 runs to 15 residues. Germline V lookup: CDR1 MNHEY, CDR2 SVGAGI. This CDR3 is CASTPRWNSNQPQHF. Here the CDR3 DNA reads TGTGCCAGCACCCCACGGTGGAATAGCAATCAGCCCCAGCATTTT.

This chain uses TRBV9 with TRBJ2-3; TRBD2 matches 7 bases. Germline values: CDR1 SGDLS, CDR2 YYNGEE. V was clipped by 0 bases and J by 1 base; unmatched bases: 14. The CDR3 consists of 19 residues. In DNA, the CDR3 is TGTGCCAGCAGCGTAGATGTAACGGGAGGCCGGGCTGGCACAGATACGCAGTATTTT. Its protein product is CASSVDVTGGRAGTDTQYF.

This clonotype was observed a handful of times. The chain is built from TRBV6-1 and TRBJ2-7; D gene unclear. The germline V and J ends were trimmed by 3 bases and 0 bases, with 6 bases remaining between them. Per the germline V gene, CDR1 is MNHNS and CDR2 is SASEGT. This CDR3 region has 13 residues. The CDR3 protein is CASSEGSSYEQYF. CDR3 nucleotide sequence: TGTGCCAGCAGTGAGGGCAGCTCCTACGAGCAGTACTTC.

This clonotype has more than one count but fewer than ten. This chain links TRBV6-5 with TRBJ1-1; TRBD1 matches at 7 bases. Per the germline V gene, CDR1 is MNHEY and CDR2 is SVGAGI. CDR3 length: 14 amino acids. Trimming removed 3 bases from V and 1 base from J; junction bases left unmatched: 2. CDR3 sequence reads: CASSYKGANTEAFF. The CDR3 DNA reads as TGTGCCAGCAGTTATAAGGGGGCGAACACTGAAGCTTTCTTT.

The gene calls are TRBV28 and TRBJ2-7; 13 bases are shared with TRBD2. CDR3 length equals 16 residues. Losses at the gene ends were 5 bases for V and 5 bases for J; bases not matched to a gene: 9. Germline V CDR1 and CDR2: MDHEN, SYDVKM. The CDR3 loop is CASSPLLTSGRNEQYF. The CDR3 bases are TGTGCCAGCAGTCCCCTCCTGACTAGCGGGAGGAACGAGCAGTACTTC.

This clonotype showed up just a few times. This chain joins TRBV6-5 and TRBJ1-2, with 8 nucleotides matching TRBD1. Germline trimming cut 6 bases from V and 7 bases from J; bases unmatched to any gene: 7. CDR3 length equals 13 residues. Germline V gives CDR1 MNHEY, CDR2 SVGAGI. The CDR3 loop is CASSSDRGSGYTF. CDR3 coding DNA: TGTGCCAGCAGCTCTGACAGGGGTTCTGGCTACACCTTC.

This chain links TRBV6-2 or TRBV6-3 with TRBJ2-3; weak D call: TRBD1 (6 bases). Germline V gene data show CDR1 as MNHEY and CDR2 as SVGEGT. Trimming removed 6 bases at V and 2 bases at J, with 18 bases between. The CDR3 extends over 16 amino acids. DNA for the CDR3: TGTGCCAGCAGGCACCGGGACAACCTCTTCACAGATACGCAGTATTTT. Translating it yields CASRHRDNLFTDTQYF.

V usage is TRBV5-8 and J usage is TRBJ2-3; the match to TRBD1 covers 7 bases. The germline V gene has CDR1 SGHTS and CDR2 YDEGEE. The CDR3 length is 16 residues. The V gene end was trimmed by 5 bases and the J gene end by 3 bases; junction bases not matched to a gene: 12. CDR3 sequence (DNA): TGTGCCAGCAGTCTCCCCCGACAGGGTAAAACAGATACGCAGTATTTT. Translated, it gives CASSLPRQGKTDTQYF.

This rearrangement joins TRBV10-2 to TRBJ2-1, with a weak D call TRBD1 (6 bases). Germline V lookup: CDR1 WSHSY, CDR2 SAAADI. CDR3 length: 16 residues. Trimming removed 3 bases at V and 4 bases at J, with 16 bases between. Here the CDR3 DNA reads TGCGCCAGCAGTGATATAACCAGGACAGCTTACAATGAGCAGTTCTTC. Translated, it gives CASSDITRTAYNEQFF.

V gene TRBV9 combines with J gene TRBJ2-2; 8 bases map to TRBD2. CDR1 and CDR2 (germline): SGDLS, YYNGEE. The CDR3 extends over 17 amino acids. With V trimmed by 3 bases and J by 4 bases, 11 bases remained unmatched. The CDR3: CASSDRLAQTGTGELFF. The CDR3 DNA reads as TGTGCCAGCAGCGACCGACTAGCGCAAACGGGCACCGGGGAGCTGTTTTTT.

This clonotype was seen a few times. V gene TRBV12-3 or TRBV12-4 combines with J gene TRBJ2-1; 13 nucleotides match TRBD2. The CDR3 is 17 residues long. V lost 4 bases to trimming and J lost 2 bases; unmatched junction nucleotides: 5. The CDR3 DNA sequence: TGTGCCAGCAGTTCACCCGGGACTAGCGGGGCCTACAATGAGCAGTTCTTC. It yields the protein CASSSPGTSGAYNEQFF.

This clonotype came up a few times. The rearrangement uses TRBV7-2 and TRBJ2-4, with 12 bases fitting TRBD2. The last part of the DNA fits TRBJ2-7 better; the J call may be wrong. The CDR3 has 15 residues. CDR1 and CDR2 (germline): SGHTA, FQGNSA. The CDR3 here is CASSSWTSGIYEQYF. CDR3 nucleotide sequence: TGTGCCAGCAGCTCTTGGACTAGCGGGATTTACGAGCAGTACTTC.

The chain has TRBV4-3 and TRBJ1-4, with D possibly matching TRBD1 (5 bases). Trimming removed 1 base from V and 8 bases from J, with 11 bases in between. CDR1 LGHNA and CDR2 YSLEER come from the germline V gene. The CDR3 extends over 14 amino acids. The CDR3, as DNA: TGCGCCAGCAGCCAAGGCGGACATTGGGAAAAACTGTTTTTT. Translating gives CASSQGGHWEKLFF.

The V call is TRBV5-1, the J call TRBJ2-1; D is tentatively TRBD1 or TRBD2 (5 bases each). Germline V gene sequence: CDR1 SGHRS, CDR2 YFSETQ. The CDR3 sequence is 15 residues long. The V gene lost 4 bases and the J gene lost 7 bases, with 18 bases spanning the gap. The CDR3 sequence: CASSPGDALGNEQFF. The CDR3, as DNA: TGCGCCAGCAGCCCCGGGGACGCCTTGGGGAATGAGCAGTTCTTC.

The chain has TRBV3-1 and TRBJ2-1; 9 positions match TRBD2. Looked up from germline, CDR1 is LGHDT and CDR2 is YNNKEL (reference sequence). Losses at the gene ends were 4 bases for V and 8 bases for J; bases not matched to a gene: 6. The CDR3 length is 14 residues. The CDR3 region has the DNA TGTGCCAGCAGCCCGGTGCGGGAGGGCGATGAGCAGTTCTTC. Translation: CASSPVREGDEQFF.

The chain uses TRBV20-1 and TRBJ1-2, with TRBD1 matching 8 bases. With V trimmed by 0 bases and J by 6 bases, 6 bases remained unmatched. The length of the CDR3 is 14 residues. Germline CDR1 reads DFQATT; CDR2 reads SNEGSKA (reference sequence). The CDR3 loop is CSAREGRGHDGYTF. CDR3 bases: TGCAGTGCTAGAGAGGGCAGGGGGCATGATGGCTACACCTTC.

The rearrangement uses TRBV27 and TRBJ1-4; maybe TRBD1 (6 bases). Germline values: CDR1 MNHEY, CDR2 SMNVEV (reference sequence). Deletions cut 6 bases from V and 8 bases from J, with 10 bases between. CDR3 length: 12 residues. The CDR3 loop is CASRQGREKLFF. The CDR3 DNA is TGTGCCAGCAGACAGGGCAGGGAAAAACTGTTTTTT.

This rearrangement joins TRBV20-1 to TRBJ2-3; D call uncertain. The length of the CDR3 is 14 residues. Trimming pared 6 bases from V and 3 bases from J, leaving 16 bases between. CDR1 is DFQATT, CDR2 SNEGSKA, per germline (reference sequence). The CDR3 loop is CSAEYWPRTDTQYF. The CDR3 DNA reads TGCAGTGCGGAATACTGGCCCCGGACAGATACGCAGTATTTT.

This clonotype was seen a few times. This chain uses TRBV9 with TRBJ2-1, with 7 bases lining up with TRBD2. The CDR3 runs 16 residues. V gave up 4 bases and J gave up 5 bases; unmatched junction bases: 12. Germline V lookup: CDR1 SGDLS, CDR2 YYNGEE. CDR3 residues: CASSPSGASGNNEQFF. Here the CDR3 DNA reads TGTGCCAGCAGCCCGAGTGGGGCTAGCGGTAACAATGAGCAGTTCTTC.

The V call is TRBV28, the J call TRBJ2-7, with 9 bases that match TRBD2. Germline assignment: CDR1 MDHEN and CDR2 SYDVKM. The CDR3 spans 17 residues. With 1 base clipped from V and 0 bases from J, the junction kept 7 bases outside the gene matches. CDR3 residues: CASSLSGLAPTSYEQYF. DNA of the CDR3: TGTGCCAGCAGTTTATCTGGACTAGCGCCGACCTCCTACGAGCAGTACTTC.

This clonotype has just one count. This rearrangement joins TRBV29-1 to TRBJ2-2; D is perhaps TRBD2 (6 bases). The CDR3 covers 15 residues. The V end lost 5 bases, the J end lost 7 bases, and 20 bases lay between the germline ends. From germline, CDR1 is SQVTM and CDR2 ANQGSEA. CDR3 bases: TGCAGCGTTCTTAAGGCTAGCGAGGCGGGCGGGGAGCTGTTTTTT. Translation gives CSVLKASEAGGELFF.